This T cell receptor beta chain was identified during a study of cytomegalovirus exposure and HLA in healthy donors. Study results and limitations: In an earlier analysis, about 87% or about 30%: the productive usage of most TCR beta V segments. Rarity held for most TCR sequences, but there were some public TCRs that occurred in many donors. An analysis that was carried out later associated some 17,000 TCR beta sequences with HLA alleles at 0.05 false discovery rate.

PCR involved 60 Vbeta and 13 Jbeta primers. Sequenced by immunoSEQ multiplex PCR; TCRdb stores in-frame clones only, minus some. This sample lists approximately 50,000 clones; its ten largest clones have 2.3%. V was pared by 9 bases and J by 1 base, with 12 bases between. Germline CDR1 is LNHDA and CDR2 is SQIVND (reference sequence). This CDR3 contains 14 residues. A word on this clone: Its antigen is not identified.

Healthy bone marrow donors supplied every sample. The sequence came from a female donor in good health and CMV-seronegative. The J gene is TRBJ2-2, the V gene TRBV19, with D maybe TRBD2 (6 bases). What was sequenced was PBMCs. In nucleotides, the CDR3 is TGTGCCAGCCGACTAGACTGGAACACCGGGGAGCTGTTTTTT. Translated: CASRLDWNTGELFF.